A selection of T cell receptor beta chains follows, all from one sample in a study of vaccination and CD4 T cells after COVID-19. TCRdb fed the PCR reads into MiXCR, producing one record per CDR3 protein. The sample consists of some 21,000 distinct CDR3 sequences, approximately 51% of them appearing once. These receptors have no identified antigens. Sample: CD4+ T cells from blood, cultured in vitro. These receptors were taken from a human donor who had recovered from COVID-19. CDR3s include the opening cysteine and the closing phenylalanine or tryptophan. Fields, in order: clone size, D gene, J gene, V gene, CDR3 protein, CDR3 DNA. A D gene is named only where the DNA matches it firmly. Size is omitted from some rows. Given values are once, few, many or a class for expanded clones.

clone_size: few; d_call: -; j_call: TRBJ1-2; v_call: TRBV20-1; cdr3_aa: CSARQFYGYTF; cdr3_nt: TGCAGTGCCAGGCAGTTCTATGGCTACACCTTC
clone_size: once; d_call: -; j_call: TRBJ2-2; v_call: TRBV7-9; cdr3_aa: CASSLTPEGVWATGELFF; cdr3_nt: TGTGCCAGCAGCTTAACCCCTGAGGGGGTTTGGGCCACCGGGGAGCTGTTTTTT
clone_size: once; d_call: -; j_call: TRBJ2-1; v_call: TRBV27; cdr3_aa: CASSSTGGVSSYNEQFF; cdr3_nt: TGTGCCAGCAGTTCAACCGGGGGAGTGAGCTCCTACAATGAGCAGTTCTTC
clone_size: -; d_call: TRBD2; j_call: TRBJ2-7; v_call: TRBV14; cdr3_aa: CASSLDSGRATEQYF; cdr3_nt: TGTGCCAGCAGTCTAGATAGCGGGAGGGCCACCGAGCAGTACTTC
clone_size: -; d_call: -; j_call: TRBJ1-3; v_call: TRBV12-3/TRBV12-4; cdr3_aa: CASTPGGGNTIYF; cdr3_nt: TGTGCCAGCACCCCGGGTGGTGGAAACACCATATATTTT
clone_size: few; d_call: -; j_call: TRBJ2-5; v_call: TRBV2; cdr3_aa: CASSGRPRAETQYF; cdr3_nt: TGTGCCAGCAGTGGCAGGCCGAGAGCGGAGACCCAGTACTTC
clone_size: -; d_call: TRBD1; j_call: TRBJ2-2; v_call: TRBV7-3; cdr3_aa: CASSQQGAGTGELFF; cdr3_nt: TGTGCCAGCAGCCAACAGGGGGCGGGGACCGGGGAGCTGTTTTTT
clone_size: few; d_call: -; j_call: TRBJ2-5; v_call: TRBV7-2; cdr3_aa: CASSLRREETQYF; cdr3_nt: TGTGCCAGCAGCCTACGGCGGGAAGAGACCCAGTACTTC
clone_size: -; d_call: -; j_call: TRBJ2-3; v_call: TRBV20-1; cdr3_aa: CSAPNSGYTDTQYF; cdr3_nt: TGCAGTGCTCCCAACAGCGGATACACAGATACGCAGTATTTT
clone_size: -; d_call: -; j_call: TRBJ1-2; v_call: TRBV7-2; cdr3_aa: CASSLVRQGGYGYTF; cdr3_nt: TGTGCCAGCAGCTTAGTTCGTCAGGGCGGCTATGGCTACACCTTC
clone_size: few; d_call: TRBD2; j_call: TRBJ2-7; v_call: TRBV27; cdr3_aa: CASRPPGAREIYEQYF; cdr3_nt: TGTGCCAGCAGACCCCCGGGTGCGCGGGAGATCTACGAGCAGTACTTC
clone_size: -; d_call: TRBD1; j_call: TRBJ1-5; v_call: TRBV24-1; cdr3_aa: CATSDPTGDNQPQHF; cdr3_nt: TGTGCCACCAGTGATCCCACAGGGGACAATCAGCCCCAGCATTTT
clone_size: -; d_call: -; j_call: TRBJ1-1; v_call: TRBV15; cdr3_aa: CATSRGGLMNTEAFF; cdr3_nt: TGTGCCACCAGCAGAGGTGGCCTCATGAACACTGAAGCTTTCTTT
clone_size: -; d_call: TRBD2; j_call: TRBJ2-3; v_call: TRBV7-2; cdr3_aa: CASSWAGLAGTDTQYF; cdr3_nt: TGTGCCAGCAGCTGGGCGGGACTAGCGGGCACAGATACGCAGTATTTT
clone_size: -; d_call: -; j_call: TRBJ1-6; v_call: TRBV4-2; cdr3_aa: CASSLRELDNSPLHF; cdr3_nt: TGTGCCAGCAGCCTCAGGGAGTTGGATAATTCACCCCTCCACTTT
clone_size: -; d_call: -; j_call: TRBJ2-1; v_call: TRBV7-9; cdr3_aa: CASSRSGTRGNEQFF; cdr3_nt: TGTGCCAGCAGCCGTAGCGGAACTAGAGGGAATGAGCAGTTCTTC
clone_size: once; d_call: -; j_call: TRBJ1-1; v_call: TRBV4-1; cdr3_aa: CASSHGGAQFTEAFF; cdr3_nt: TGCGCCAGCAGCCACGGGGGGGCACAGTTCACTGAAGCTTTCTTT
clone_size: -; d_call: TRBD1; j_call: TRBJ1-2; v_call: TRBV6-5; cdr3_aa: CASSSRQGGLSGYTF; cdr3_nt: TGTGCCAGCAGTTCGAGACAGGGGGGTTTGAGTGGCTACACCTTC
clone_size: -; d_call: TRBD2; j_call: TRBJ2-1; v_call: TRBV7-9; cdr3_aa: CASSLLSGRPQFF; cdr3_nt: TGTGCCAGCAGCTTACTTAGCGGGAGGCCGCAGTTCTTC
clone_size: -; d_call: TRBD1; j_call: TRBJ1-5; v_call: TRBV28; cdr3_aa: CASSVGQGVYQPQHF; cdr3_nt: TGTGCCAGCAGTGTGGGACAGGGGGTTTATCAGCCCCAGCATTTT
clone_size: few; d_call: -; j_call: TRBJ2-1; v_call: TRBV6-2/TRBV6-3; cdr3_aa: CASSYVGKQFF; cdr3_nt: TGTGCCAGCAGTTACGTGGGAAAGCAGTTCTTC
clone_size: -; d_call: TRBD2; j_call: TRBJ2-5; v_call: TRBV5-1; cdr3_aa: CASSSRAGGTQETQYF; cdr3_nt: TGCGCCAGCAGCTCAAGAGCGGGAGGTACCCAAGAGACCCAGTACTTC
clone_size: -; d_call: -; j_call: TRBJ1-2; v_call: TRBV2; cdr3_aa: CASSAGGDGYTF; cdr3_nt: TGTGCCAGCAGTGCGGGGGGGGACGGCTACACCTTC
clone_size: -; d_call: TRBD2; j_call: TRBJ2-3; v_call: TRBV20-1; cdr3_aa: CSAFSGRIGGDTQYF; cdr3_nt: TGCAGTGCTTTTAGCGGGAGGATAGGTGGAGATACGCAGTATTTT
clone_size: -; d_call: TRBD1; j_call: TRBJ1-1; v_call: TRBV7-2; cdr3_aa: CASSRGTGLMAFF; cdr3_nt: TGTGCCAGCAGCCGTGGGACAGGGTTGATGGCTTTCTTT
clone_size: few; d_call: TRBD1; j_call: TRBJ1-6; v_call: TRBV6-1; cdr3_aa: CASSRDRGQSYNSPLHF; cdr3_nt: TGTGCCAGCAGTCGGGACAGGGGGCAGTCCTATAATTCACCCCTCCACTTT
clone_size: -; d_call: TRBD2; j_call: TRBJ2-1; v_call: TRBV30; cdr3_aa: CACARLAVGNEQFF; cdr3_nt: TGTGCCTGCGCGAGACTAGCGGTCGGCAATGAGCAGTTCTTC
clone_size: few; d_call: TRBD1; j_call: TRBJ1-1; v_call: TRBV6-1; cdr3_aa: CASSWTGLNTEAFF; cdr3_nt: TGTGCCAGCAGCTGGACAGGGCTGAACACTGAAGCTTTCTTT
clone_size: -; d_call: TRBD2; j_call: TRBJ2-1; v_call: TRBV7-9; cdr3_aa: CASRRPGTSGPLSSYNEQFF; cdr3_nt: TGTGCCAGCAGACGACCCGGGACTAGCGGCCCATTGAGCTCCTACAATGAGCAGTTCTTC
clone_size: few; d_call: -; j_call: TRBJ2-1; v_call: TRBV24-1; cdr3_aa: CATSDAGRNYNEQFF; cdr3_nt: TGTGCCACCAGTGATGCGGGACGAAACTACAATGAGCAGTTCTTC
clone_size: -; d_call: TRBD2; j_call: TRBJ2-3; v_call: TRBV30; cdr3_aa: CAWSFPSGRAGDTQYF; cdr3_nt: TGTGCCTGGAGCTTCCCTAGCGGGAGGGCGGGAGATACGCAGTATTTT
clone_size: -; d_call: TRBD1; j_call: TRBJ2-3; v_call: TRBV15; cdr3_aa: CATSRDRYSTDTQYF; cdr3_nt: TGTGCCACCAGCAGGGACAGGTATAGCACAGATACGCAGTATTTT
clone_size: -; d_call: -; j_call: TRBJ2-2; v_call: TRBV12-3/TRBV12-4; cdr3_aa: CASSFMHTGELFF; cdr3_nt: TGTGCCAGCAGTTTTATGCACACCGGGGAGCTGTTTTTT
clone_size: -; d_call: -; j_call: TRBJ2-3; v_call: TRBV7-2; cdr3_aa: CASRFQGGSTDTQYF; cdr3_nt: TGTGCCAGCAGATTCCAGGGGGGAAGCACAGATACGCAGTATTTT
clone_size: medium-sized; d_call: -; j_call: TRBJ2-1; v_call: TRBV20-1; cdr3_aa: CSARDSGRFRNNEQFF; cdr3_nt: TGCAGTGCTAGGGACAGCGGACGGTTCCGTAACAATGAGCAGTTCTTC
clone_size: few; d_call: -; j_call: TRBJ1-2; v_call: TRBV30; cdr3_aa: CAWSPMGRPYGYTF; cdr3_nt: TGTGCCTGGAGTCCCATGGGACGTCCCTATGGCTACACCTTC
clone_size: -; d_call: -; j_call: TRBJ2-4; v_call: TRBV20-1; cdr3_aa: CSALRGRGAKNIQYF; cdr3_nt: TGCAGTGCTCTCCGGGGGCGAGGGGCCAAAAACATTCAGTACTTC
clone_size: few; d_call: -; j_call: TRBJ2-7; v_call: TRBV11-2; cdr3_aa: CASSLESGFSYEQYF; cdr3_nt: TGTGCCAGCAGCTTAGAAAGCGGATTCTCCTACGAGCAGTACTTC
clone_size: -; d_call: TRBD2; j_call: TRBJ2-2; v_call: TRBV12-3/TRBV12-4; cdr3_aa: CASSFPSNLAGAAGELFF; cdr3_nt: TGTGCCAGCAGTTTCCCTTCGAATCTAGCGGGAGCCGCCGGGGAGCTGTTTTTT
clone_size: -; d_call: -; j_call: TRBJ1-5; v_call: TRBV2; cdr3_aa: CASSDLIQPQHF; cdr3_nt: TGTGCCAGCAGTGATTTGATTCAGCCCCAGCATTTT
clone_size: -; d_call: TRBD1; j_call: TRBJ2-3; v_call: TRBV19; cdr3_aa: CASSLTGEGDTQYF; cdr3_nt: TGTGCCAGTAGCCTAACAGGGGAAGGAGATACGCAGTATTTT
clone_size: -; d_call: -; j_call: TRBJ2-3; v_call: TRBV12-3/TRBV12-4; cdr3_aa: CASATLGTSTDTQYF; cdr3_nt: TGTGCCAGCGCTACCCTAGGGACTAGCACAGATACGCAGTATTTT
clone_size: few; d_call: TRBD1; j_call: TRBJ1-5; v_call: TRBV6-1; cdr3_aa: CASGTGSFYGNQPQHF; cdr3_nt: TGTGCCAGCGGGACAGGATCTTTTTATGGCAATCAGCCCCAGCATTTT
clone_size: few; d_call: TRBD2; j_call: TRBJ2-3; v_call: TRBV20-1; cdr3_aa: CSAVGRLAGEEDTQYF; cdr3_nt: TGCAGTGCCGTGGGACGACTAGCGGGAGAAGAAGATACGCAGTATTTT
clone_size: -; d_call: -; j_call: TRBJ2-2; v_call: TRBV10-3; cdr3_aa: CASNGGVSNTGELFF; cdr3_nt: TGTGCCTCCAACGGAGGGGTCTCGAACACCGGGGAGCTGTTTTTT
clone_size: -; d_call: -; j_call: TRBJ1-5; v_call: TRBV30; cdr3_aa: CAWSLPNNQPQHF; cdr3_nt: TGTGCCTGGAGTCTCCCAAACAATCAGCCCCAGCATTTT
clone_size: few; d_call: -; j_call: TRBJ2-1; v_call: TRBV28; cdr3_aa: CASTRGQKQFF; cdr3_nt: TGTGCCAGCACTCGCGGACAGAAGCAGTTCTTC
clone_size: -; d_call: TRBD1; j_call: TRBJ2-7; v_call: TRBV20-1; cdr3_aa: CSARDRGPLRQYF; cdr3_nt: TGCAGTGCTAGGGACAGGGGACCCCTAAGGCAGTACTTC
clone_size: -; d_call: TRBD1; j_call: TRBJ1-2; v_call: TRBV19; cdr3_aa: CASSRTGQGGINYGYTF; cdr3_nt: TGTGCCAGTAGTAGAACGGGACAGGGAGGTATCAACTATGGCTACACCTTC
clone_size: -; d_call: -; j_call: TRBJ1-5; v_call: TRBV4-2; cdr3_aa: CASSQSTEINQPQHF; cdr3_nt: TGTGCCAGCAGCCAGTCGACAGAAATCAATCAGCCCCAGCATTTT
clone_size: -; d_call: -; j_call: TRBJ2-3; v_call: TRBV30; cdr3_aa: CASERTDTQYF; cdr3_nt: TGTGCCTCTGAGCGCACAGATACGCAGTATTTT
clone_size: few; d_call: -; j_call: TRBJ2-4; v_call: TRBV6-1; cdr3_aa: CASSEEGRIGAKNIQYF; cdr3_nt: TGTGCCAGCAGTGAAGAGGGTCGGATTGGGGCCAAAAACATTCAGTACTTC
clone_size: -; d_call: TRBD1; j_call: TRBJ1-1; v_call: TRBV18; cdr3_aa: CASSPGQGAPGAFF; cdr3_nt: TGTGCCAGCTCACCAGGACAGGGGGCGCCGGGAGCTTTCTTT
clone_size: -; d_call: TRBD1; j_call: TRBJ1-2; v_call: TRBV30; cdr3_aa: CAWSNQLDRIYGYTF; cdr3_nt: TGTGCCTGGAGTAACCAATTGGACAGGATTTATGGCTACACCTTC
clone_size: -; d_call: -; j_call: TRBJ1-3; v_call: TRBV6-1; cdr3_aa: CAIKPGEAGNTIYF; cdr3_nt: TGTGCCATCAAACCAGGGGAAGCTGGAAACACCATATATTTT
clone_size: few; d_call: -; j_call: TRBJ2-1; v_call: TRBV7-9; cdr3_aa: CASSLSAGEQFF; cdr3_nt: TGTGCCAGCAGCTTATCTGCCGGTGAGCAGTTCTTC
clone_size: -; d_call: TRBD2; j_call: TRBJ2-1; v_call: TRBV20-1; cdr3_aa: CSILSGRLYNEQFF; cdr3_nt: TGCAGCATACTTAGCGGGAGACTCTACAATGAGCAGTTCTTC
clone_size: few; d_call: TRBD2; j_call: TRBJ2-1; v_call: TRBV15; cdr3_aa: CATSTQGLAGEQFF; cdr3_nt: TGTGCCACCAGCACCCAGGGACTAGCGGGAGAGCAGTTCTTC
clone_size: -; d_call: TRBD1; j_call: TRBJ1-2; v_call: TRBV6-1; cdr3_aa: CASSEATGGGYGYTF; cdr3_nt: TGTGCCAGCAGTGAAGCGACAGGGGGCGGGTATGGCTACACCTTC
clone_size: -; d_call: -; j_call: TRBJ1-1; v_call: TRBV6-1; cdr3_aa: CASSPNVLNTEAFF; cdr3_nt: TGTGCCAGCAGCCCAAATGTTTTGAACACTGAAGCTTTCTTT